Each of the 21 T cell receptor beta chains below was sequenced from the same sample in a study of blood T cell repertoires in COVID-19. Sequencing used immunoSEQ multiplex PCR; TCRdb keeps in-frame clones, though not all of them. This table holds 250,000 to 300,000 clones, 70% to 90% found once. The sequencing input was peripheral blood. These receptors all stem from a woman in her 70s with acute or convalescent COVID-19.

This clone was counted only a few times. The chain recombines TRBV12-3 or TRBV12-4 with TRBJ2-7; D may be TRBD2 (5 bases). V was shortened by 6 bases and J by 9 bases, with 15 bases between the two germline ends. This CDR3 is built from 12 residues. CDR3 sequence reads: CASRRAVSRQYF. DNA for the CDR3: TGTGCCAGCAGGAGGGCGGTTTCTCGGCAGTACTTC.

Here the CDR3 DNA reads TGTGCCAGCAGCTTAGGCCGGGGGTACCAAGAGACCCAGTACTTC. This gives the protein CASSLGRGYQETQYF. V usage is TRBV11-2 and J usage is TRBJ2-5; tentatively, D is TRBD2 (6 bases). Trimming took off 1 base at V and 0 bases at J, with 9 bases between the two ends. Germline CDR1 SGHAT, CDR2 FQNNGV. The CDR3 runs 15 residues.

The V call is TRBV19, the J call TRBJ1-2, with 10 nucleotides matching TRBD1. Germline trimming cut 5 bases from V and 8 bases from J; bases unmatched to any gene: 20. This CDR3 comprises 18 residues. From germline, CDR1 is LNHDA and CDR2 SQIVND (reference sequence). The CDR3 sequence: CASSPQTRTGGMYDGYTF. As DNA, the CDR3 is TGTGCCAGTAGTCCACAAACGCGGACAGGGGGTATGTATGACGGCTACACCTTC.

The V gene is TRBV7-2, the J gene TRBJ1-2, with D possibly being TRBD1 (5 bases). The V gene's germline CDR1 is SGHTA and CDR2 FQGNSA. V was trimmed by 2 bases and J by 3 bases, leaving 16 bases between them. CDR3 size: 16 residues. DNA for the CDR3: TGTGCCAGCAGCTTAAGGGGAGGGTCCGCGTACTATGGCTACACCTTC. It codes for CASSLRGGSAYYGYTF.

This rearrangement joins TRBV7-8 to TRBJ2-1; 14 bases are a match to TRBD2. The V segment lost 2 bases and the J segment 6 bases; nucleotides outside the gene matches: 6. The CDR3 covers 17 residues. Per the germline V gene, CDR1 is SGHVS and CDR2 is FQNEAQ. CDR3 DNA: TGTGCCAGCAGCTTAAAGACTAGCGGGGGGGCCTTCAATGAGCAGTTCTTC. Protein product: CASSLKTSGGAFNEQFF.

The chain employs TRBV9 and TRBJ1-2; TRBD1 matches 7 bases. CDR1 is SGDLS, CDR2 YYNGEE, per germline. J lost 8 bases, V lost 3 bases, and 16 bases had no gene match. The CDR3 totals 16 residues. CDR3 amino acids: CASSGAPGQLPQGYTF. CDR3 DNA sequence: TGTGCCAGCAGCGGGGCCCCGGGACAGCTCCCCCAGGGCTACACCTTC.

The table lists this clone with a count of one. The chain couples TRBV29-1 to TRBJ2-5; 8 bases align to TRBD1. The CDR3 length is 14 residues. J gave up 2 bases and V 6 bases, and 8 bases lay outside the gene matches. CDR1 and CDR2 from the germline V gene are SQVTM and ANQGSEA. DNA of the CDR3: TGCAGCGTCGCCGGCAGGGGGCCTCAAGAGACCCAGTACTTC. Residues: CSVAGRGPQETQYF.

This chain links TRBV7-6 with TRBJ2-7; TRBD1 matches 9 bases. J gave up 0 bases and V 4 bases, and 4 bases lay outside the gene matches. The CDR3 covers 15 residues. Germline-derived CDR1 and CDR2 are SGHVS and FNYEAQ. CDR3 DNA sequence: TGTGCCAGCAGCTCACAGGGGGCGACCTCCTACGAGCAGTACTTC. It encodes CASSSQGATSYEQYF.

This chain uses TRBV10-3 with TRBJ1-2; 7 bases agree with TRBD1. Trimming cost V 0 bases and J 6 bases; bases outside gene matches: 7. The CDR3 consists of 15 residues. The germline CDR1 and CDR2 sequences are ENHRY and SYGVKD. This chain's CDR3 is CAISESGAGGNGYTF. The DNA for the CDR3 is TGTGCCATCAGTGAGTCAGGAGCAGGGGGTAATGGCTACACCTTC.

Turning to this clone: The sample holds other DNA sequences that translate to the same CDR3. The rearrangement uses TRBV19 and TRBJ2-5; D might be TRBD1 (5 bases). Germline V gene lookup returns CDR1 LNHDA and CDR2 SQIVND (reference sequence). V lost 6 bases to trimming and J lost 5 bases, with 10 bases between them. This CDR3 region has 12 residues. The CDR3, as DNA: TGTGCCAGTAGACAGGCAGGGGAGACCCAGTACTTC. It yields the protein CASRQAGETQYF. The whole variable domain, filled in from reference TRBV19 and TRBJ2-5, reads DGGITQSPKYLFRKEGQNVTLSCEQNLNHDAMYWYRQDPGQGLRLIYYSQIVNDFQKGDIAEGYSVSREKKESFPLTVTSAQKNPTAFYLCASRQAGETQYFGPGTRLLVL.

V and J are TRBV7-9 and TRBJ2-3; D remains ambiguous. The germline V gene encodes CDR1 SEHNR and CDR2 FQNEAQ (reference sequence). V was pared by 5 bases and J by 2 bases, with 11 bases between. The CDR3 has 14 residues. CDR3 nucleotides: TGTGCCAGCAGCCGTCGCGGAGTCACAGATACGCAGTATTTT. It translates to CASSRRGVTDTQYF.

J is TRBJ1-1 and V is TRBV5-1, with TRBD1 identical over 7 bases. The CDR3 is 14 residues long. Germline V CDR1 and CDR2: SGHRS, YFSETQ. The junction had 13 bases not matched to a gene; V was cut back by 7 bases and J by 7 bases. The CDR3 DNA reads TGCGCCAGCGGTCCCGGGACAGAGGGACTTGAAGCTTTCTTT. Protein sequence: CASGPGTEGLEAFF. Together with reference TRBV5-1 and TRBJ1-1, the CDR3 gives the full variable domain: KAGVTQTPRYLIKTRGQQVTLSCSPISGHRSVSWYQQTPGQGLQFLFEYFSETQRNKGNFPGRFSGRQFSNSRSEMNVSTLELGDSALYLCASGPGTEGLEAFFGQGTRLTVV.

This clone was picked up one time. This chain's CDR3 is CASRDRGYTF. The DNA for the CDR3 is TGTGCCAGCAGAGACAGAGGCTACACCTTC. The chain links TRBV6-6 to TRBJ1-2; possibly TRBD1 for D (5 bases). The CDR3 contains 10 residues. V was cut by 6 bases and J by 8 bases, with 7 bases left in between. Germline V gives CDR1 MNHNY, CDR2 SVGAGI (reference sequence).

The V and J genes are TRBV20-1 and TRBJ2-1; possibly TRBD1 for D (6 bases). The germline V gene encodes CDR1 DFQATT and CDR2 SNEGSKA (reference sequence). Trimming took 3 bases from V and 4 from J, leaving 10 bases between them. The CDR3 totals 13 residues. The CDR3 DNA follows: TGCAGTGCTAGTGATGACAGGTACAATGAGCAGTTCTTC. This gives the protein CSASDDRYNEQFF.

The rearrangement links TRBV28 to TRBJ1-5, with a tentative D call TRBD1 (5 bases). V was pared by 6 bases and J by 6 bases, with 9 bases between. The CDR3 extends over 12 amino acids. Germline-derived CDR1 and CDR2 are MDHEN and SYDVKM. The CDR3 reads CASRGGGQPQHF. The CDR3 coding sequence is TGTGCCAGCAGGGGGGGAGGTCAGCCCCAGCATTTT.

The gene calls are TRBV14 and TRBJ1-6, with D unresolved. Germline loops: CDR1 SGHDN, CDR2 FVKESK. With 5 bases removed from V and 8 bases from J, the gap between germline ends came to 13 bases. The CDR3 is 14 residues long. The CDR3 loop is CASSVLPADSPLHF. The CDR3 nucleotides are TGTGCCAGCAGCGTACTTCCAGCGGATTCACCCCTCCACTTT.

The V and J genes are TRBV3-1 (or the pseudogene TRBV3-2) and TRBJ2-7, with 10 bases identical to TRBD2. J gave up 1 base and V 4 bases, and 1 base lay outside the gene matches. This CDR3 region has 14 residues. The germline V gene encodes CDR1 LGHDT and CDR2 YNNKEL (reference sequence). The CDR3 region has the DNA TGTGCCAGCAGCCGTAGCGGGGGGTCCTACGAGCAGTACTTC. Its protein product is CASSRSGGSYEQYF.

The chain links TRBV6-5 to TRBJ2-7; TRBD2 is a possible D gene (6 bases). Germline V CDR1 and CDR2: MNHEY, SVGAGI. V lost 4 bases and J lost 11, with 18 bases in between. This CDR3 region has 13 residues. The CDR3 nucleotides are TGTGCCAGCAGTTCCTGGCACCGGGAGCGGGAGTACTTC. It is translated as CASSSWHREREYF.

V is TRBV7-8 and J is TRBJ2-1, with 10 positions matching TRBD2. V was clipped by 6 bases and J by 4 bases; unmatched bases: 3. The CDR3 covers 14 residues. CDR1 and CDR2 from the germline V gene are SGHVS and FQNEAQ. CDR3 in amino acids: CASRNSGGYNEQFF. The CDR3 bases are TGTGCCAGCAGGAATAGCGGGGGGTACAATGAGCAGTTCTTC.

The CDR3 protein is CASSQANYGYTF. CDR3 bases: TGTGCCAGCTCACAAGCCAACTATGGCTACACCTTC. The V call is TRBV18, the J call TRBJ1-2; D not certain. Germline CDR1 and CDR2: KGHSH and LQKENI. This CDR3 is 12 amino acids long. V was clipped by 4 bases and J by 2 bases, with 5 bases between them.

The rearrangement links TRBV7-2 to TRBJ2-7, with a tentative D call TRBD1 (6 bases). From germline, CDR1 is SGHTA and CDR2 FQGNSA. The CDR3 loop spans 14 amino acids. V shed 5 bases and J shed 2 bases, with 13 bases lying between them. In DNA form, the CDR3 reads TGTGCCAGCAGCCCCGGGACACCCCCCTACGAGCAGTACTTC. It encodes CASSPGTPPYEQYF.